The present TCR beta chain was sequenced within a study of regulatory T cells in long-lasting Graves disease. Time point of the sample: persistent/refractory GD, antithyroid drugs over 5 years with positive TRAb. From PBMCs, RNA was extracted and then used to make the TCR library. Germline CDR1 and CDR2: SGHRS and YFSETQ. Trimming pared 2 bases from V and 2 bases from J, leaving 13 bases between. This CDR3 has 15 amino acids. Study-wide findings and caveats: Newly diagnosed disease favored TRBV20-1 and TRBJ2-1 over persistent disease.

About this clonotype itself: The antigen remains unidentified.

Building of the TCR beta libraries involved iRepertoire HTBI primers and Arm-PCR of CDR3 regions. TCRdb re-called the multiplex PCR reads with MiXCR, one entry per CDR3 protein. The data show roughly 500,000 distinct CDR3 sequences, 20% to 25% seen once. The chain joins TRBV5-1 to TRBJ2-5; no clear D. The TCR was taken from a female donor with Graves disease. The sequencing here drew on peripheral blood mononuclear cells (PBMCs), taken when the disease was refractory, from a patient treated with antithyroid drugs. CDR3 loop: CASSFRPSLQETQYF. CDR3 nucleotides: TGCGCCAGCAGCTTCCGGCCCAGCTTACAAGAGACCCAGTACTTC.